This T cell receptor (beta chain) was captured in a study of T cell changes during pregnancy in multiple sclerosis. Germline assignment: CDR1 SEHNR and CDR2 FQNEAQ (reference sequence). The CDR3 totals 12 residues. V dropped 6 bases and J dropped 8 bases, with 13 bases sitting between them. In this sample, this clone turned up once. The table came from immunoSEQ multiplex PCR; TCRdb's copy has only in-frame clones and leaves some out. The sample contains some 47,000 clones, around nine tenths of which appear only once. The V gene is TRBV7-9, the J gene TRBJ1-2; D unclear. This clonotype originated in a female donor in good health, enrolled as a control in a pregnancy study. The sample was CD8+ T cells from peripheral blood mononuclear cells, taken after pregnancy. CDR3 coding DNA: TGTGCCAGCAGGGACGCCGGAGGAGGCTACACCTTC. Amino acid sequence: CASRDAGGGYTF.